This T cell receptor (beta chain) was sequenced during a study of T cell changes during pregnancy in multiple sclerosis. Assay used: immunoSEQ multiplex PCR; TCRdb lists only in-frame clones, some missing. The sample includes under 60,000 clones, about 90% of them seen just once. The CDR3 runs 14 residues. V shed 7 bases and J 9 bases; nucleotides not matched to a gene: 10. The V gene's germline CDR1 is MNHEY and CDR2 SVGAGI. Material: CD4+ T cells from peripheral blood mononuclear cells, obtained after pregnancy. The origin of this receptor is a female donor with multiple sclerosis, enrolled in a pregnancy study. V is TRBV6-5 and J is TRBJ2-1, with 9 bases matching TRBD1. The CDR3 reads CASNRGQGQGEQFF. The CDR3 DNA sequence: TGTGCCAGCAACCGAGGACAGGGGCAGGGTGAGCAGTTCTTC.